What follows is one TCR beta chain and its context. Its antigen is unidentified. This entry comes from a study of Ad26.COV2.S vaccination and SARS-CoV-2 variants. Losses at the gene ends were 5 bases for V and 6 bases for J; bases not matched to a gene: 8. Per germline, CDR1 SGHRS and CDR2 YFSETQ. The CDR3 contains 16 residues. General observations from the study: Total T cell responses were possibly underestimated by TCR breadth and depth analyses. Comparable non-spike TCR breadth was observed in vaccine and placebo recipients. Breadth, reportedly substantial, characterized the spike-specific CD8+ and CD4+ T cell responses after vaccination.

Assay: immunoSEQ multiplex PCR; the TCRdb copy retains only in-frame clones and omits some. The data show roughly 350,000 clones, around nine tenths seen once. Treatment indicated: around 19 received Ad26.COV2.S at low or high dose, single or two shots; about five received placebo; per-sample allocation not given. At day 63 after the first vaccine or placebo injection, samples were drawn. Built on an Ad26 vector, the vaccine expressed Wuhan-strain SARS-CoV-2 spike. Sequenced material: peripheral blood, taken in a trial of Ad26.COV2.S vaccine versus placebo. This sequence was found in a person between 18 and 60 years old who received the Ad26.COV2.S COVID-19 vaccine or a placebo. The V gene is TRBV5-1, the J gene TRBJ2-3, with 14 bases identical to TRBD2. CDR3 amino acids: CASRHRLAGGSDTQYF. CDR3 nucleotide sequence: TGCGCCAGCAGACACCGACTAGCGGGAGGGAGTGATACGCAGTATTTT. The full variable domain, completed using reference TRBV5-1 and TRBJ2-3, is KAGVTQTPRYLIKTRGQQVTLSCSPISGHRSVSWYQQTPGQGLQFLFEYFSETQRNKGNFPGRFSGRQFSNSRSEMNVSTLELGDSALYLCASRHRLAGGSDTQYFGPGTRLTVL.